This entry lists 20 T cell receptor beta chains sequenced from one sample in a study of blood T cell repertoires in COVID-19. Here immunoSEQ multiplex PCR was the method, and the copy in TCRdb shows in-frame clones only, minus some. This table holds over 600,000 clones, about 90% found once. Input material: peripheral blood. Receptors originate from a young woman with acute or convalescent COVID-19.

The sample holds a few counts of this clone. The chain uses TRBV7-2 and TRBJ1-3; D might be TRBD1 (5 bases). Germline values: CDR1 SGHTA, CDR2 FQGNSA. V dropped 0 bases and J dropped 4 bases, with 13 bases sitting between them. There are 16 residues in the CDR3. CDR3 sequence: CASSLAGPYGGNTIYF. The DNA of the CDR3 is TGTGCCAGCAGCTTAGCGGGGCCTTATGGGGGAAACACCATATATTTT.

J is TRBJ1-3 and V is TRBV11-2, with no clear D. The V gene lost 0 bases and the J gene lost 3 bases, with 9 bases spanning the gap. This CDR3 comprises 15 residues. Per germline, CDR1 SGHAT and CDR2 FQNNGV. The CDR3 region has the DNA TGTGCCAGCAGCTTAGATCCGACTTTTGGAAACACCATATATTTT. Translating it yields CASSLDPTFGNTIYF.

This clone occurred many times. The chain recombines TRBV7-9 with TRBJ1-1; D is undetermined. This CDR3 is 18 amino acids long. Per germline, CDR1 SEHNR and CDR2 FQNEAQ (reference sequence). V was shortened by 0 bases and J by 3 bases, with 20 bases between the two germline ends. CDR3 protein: CASSLAYFRGREDTEAFF. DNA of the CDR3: TGTGCCAGCAGCTTAGCCTATTTTCGGGGAAGAGAGGACACTGAAGCTTTCTTT.

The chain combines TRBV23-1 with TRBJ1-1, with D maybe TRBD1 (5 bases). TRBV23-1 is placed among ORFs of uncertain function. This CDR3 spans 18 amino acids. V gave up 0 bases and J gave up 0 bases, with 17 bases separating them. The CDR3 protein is CASSQSGNRSGLNTEAFF. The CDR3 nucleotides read TGCGCCAGCAGTCAATCAGGGAACAGGTCCGGGCTGAACACTGAAGCTTTCTTT.

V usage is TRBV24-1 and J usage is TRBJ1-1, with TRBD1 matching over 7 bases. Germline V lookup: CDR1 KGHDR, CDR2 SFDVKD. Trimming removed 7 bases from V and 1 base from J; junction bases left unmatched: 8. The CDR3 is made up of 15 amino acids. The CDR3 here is CATSRDSKGNTEAFF. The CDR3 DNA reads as TGTGCCACCAGCCGGGACAGCAAAGGGAACACTGAAGCTTTCTTT.

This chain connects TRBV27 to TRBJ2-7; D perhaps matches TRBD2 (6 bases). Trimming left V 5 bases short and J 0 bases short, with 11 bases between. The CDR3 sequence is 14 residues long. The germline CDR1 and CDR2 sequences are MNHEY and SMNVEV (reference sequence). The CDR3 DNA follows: TGTGCCAGCAGTCCCCTCGGGGGCTCCTACGAGCAGTACTTC. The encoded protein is CASSPLGGSYEQYF.

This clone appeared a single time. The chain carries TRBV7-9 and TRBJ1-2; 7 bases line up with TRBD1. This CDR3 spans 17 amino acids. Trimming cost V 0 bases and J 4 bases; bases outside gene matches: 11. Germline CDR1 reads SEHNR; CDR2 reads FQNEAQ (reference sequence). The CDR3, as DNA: TGTGCCAGCAGCTTAGCGGGGACAAACAGGGGCTTCTATGGCTACACCTTC. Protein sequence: CASSLAGTNRGFYGYTF.

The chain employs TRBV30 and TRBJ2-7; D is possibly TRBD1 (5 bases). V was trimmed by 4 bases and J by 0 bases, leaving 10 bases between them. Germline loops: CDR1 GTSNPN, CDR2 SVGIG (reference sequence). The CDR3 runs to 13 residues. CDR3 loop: CAWMGRDSYEQYF. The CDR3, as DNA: TGTGCCTGGATGGGCAGGGACTCCTACGAGCAGTACTTC. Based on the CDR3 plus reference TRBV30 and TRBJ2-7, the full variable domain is SQTIHQWPATLVQPVGSPLSLECTVEGTSNPNLYWYRQAAGRGLQLLFYSVGIGQISSEVPQNLSASRPQDRQFILSSKKLLLSDSGFYLCAWMGRDSYEQYFGPGTRLTVT.

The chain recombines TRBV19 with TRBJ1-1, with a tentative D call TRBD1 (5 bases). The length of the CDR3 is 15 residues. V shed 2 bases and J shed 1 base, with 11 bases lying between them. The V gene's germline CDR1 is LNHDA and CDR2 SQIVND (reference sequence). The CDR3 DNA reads TGTGCCAGTAGTATATTCGGGACTGGGAACACTGAAGCTTTCTTT. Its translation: CASSIFGTGNTEAFF.

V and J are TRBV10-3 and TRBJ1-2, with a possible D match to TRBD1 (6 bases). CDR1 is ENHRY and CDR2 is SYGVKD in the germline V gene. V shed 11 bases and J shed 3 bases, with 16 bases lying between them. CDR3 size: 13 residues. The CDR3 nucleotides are TGTGCCGCACAGGGTACGTCTTACTATGGCTACACCTTC. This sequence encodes CAAQGTSYYGYTF.

The CDR3 nucleotides are TGTGCCATCAGTGCGATAACAGGGCAGGGCTATGGCTACACCTTC. Its translation: CAISAITGQGYGYTF. The chain carries TRBV10-3 and TRBJ1-2, with a possible D match to TRBD1 (6 bases). The CDR3 extends over 15 amino acids. V shed 4 bases and J shed 4 bases, with 16 bases lying between them. Looked up from germline, CDR1 is ENHRY and CDR2 is SYGVKD.

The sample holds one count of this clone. The CDR3 loop is CATSDVTSGGSTDTQYF. In DNA form, the CDR3 reads TGTGCCACCAGTGATGTTACTAGCGGGGGGAGTACAGATACGCAGTATTTT. The chain links TRBV24-1 to TRBJ2-3; 12 bases fit TRBD2. CDR1 and CDR2 (germline): KGHDR, SFDVKD. V shed 3 bases, J shed 3 bases, and the junction held 6 bases outside the gene matches. This CDR3 has 17 amino acids.

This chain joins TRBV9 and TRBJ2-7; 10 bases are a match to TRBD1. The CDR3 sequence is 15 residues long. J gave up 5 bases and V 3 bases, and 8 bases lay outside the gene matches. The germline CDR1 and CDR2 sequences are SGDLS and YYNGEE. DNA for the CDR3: TGTGCCAGCAGCGCCACCGGGACAGGGGCCCACGAGCAGTACTTC. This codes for CASSATGTGAHEQYF.

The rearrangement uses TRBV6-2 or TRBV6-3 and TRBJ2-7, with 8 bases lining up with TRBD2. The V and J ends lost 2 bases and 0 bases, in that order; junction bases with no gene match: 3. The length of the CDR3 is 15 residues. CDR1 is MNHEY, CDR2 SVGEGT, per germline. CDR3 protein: CASSYRGGPSYEQYF. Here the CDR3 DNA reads TGTGCCAGCAGTTACCGGGGGGGGCCCTCCTACGAGCAGTACTTC.

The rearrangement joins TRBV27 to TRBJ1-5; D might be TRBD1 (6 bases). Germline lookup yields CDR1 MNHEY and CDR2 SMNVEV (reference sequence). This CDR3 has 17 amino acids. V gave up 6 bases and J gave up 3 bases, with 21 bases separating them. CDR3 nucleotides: TGTGCCAGCAGCCTTTCGCCAGGGACAATTCTCAATCAGCCCCAGCATTTT. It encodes CASSLSPGTILNQPQHF.

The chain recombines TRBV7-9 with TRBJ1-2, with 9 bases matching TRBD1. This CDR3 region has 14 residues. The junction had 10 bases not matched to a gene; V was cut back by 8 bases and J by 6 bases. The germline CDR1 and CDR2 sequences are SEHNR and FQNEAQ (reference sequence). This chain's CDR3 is CASFRDRDRDGYTF. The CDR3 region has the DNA TGTGCCAGCTTCCGGGACAGGGATAGGGATGGCTACACCTTC.

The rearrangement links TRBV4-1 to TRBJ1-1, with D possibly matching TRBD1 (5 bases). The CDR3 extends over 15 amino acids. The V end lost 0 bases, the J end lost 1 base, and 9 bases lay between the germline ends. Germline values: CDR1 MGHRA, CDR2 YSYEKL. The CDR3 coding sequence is TGCGCCAGCAGCCAAGATCAAGGACAGAACACTGAAGCTTTCTTT. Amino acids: CASSQDQGQNTEAFF.

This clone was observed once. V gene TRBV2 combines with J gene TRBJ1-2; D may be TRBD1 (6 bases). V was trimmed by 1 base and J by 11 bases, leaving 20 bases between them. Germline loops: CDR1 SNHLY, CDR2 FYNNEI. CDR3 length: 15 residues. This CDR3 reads CASSEGVGARTRYTF. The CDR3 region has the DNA TGTGCCAGCAGTGAAGGGGTGGGGGCCCGGACGAGATACACCTTC.

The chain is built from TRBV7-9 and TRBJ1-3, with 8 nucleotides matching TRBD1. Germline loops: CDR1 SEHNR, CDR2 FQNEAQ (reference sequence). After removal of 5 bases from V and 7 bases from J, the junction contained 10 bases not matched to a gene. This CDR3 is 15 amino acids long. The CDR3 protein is CASSLRTGFGNTIYF. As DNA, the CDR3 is TGTGCCAGCAGCCTTCGGACAGGGTTTGGGAACACCATATATTTT. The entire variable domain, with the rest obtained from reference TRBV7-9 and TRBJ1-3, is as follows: DTGVSQNPRHKITKRGQNVTFRCDPISEHNRLYWYRQTLGQGPEFLTYFQNEAQLEKSRLLSDRFSAERPKGSFSTLEIQRTEQGDSAMYLCASSLRTGFGNTIYFGEGSWLTVV.

Here the CDR3 reads CASSQTGTGSFNEQFF. DNA for the CDR3: TGCGCCAGCAGCCAAACCGGGACAGGGAGTTTTAATGAGCAGTTCTTC. The chain combines TRBV4-1 with TRBJ2-1, with TRBD1 matching over 9 bases. This CDR3 contains 16 residues. The V gene's germline CDR1 is MGHRA and CDR2 YSYEKL. V lost 2 bases and J lost 7; bases outside the gene matches: 9.